This TCR beta chain was observed in a study of regulatory T cells in long-lasting Graves disease. CDR3 length: 15 residues. CDR1 LNHNV and CDR2 YYDKDF come from the germline V gene (reference sequence). Trimming took 4 bases from V and 0 from J, leaving 12 bases between them. Sequencing libraries for TCR beta were prepared with iRepertoire HTBI primers and Arm-PCR of CDR3 regions. Authors' methods: Across all samples, under 65 TRBV segments and 14 TRBJ segments were identified. TCRdb re-analysed the multiplex PCR reads in MiXCR, keeping a single row per CDR3 protein. The V and J calls were determined by TCRdb, not by the authors. Altogether about 470,000 distinct CDR3 sequences are present, 20% to 25% being singletons, with the ten largest covering roughly 7%. Stated time point: persistent/refractory GD, antithyroid drugs over 5 years with positive TRAb. Scientists built the TCR library using RNA that was extracted from PBMCs.

Overall study results and limits: Persistent cases of Graves' showed reduced TCR diversity relative to newly diagnosed patients. Between persistent patients, around 2,900 public clonotypes were shared, exceeding the approximately 990 shared between new patients.

Details on this clonotype: Its antigen is not identified.

The specimen comprised peripheral blood mononuclear cells (PBMCs), sampled when the disease was refractory, from a patient treated with antithyroid drugs. The rearrangement uses TRBV15 and TRBJ1-1; the D is unclear. The TCR sequence derives from a female donor with Graves disease. CDR3: CATSTLQTMNTEAFF. In DNA, the CDR3 is TGTGCCACCAGCACACTACAGACCATGAACACTGAAGCTTTCTTT.